This T cell receptor beta chain was identified during a study of shared clonotypes between healthy human individuals. The trim removed 4 bases at V and 6 bases at J, leaving 8 bases unmatched. The germline V gene encodes CDR1 SGHAT and CDR2 FQNNGV. The CDR3 contains 14 residues. TCRdb's table, derived via immunoSEQ multiplex PCR, lists solely in-frame clones and lacks some. The sample holds 530,000 or so clones, about 75% seen once. What was sequenced was PBMCs. The gene calls are TRBV11-2 and TRBJ2-7; 8 bases agree with TRBD1. The clonotype comes from a woman in her forties in good health. Some clones in this sample may be carry-over from other donors' samples. For the CDR3, the DNA is TGTGCCAGCAGCTCCTCCCAGGGGGCCGGCGAGCAGTACTTC. Residues: CASSSSQGAGEQYF.